The rows below give T cell receptor beta chains drawn from one sample of a study of shared T cell receptors in the human thymus. Sequencing was performed with immunoSEQ multiplex PCR; in TCRdb, only in-frame clones are kept and a portion is missing. The data contain some 640,000 clones, about 90% of them singletons. These data also featured in a second study, about human thymus T cells.

Sequences were obtained from thymocytes. All receptors come from a boy less than two years old with a congenital heart defect. The CDR3 runs from the conserved cysteine through the conserved F or W. The D gene is left open where the match is weak. Expanded clones are given a class, and other clones once, few, many or no size at all.

CDR3nt: TGTGCCACCGAAACGCCGGATACAGGGGCTGAAGCTTTCTTT
CDR3aa: CATETPDTGAEAFF
j_gene: TRBJ1-1
abundance: .
len: 14
v_gene: TRBV28
d_gene: TRBD1

CDR3nt: TGTGCCAGTAGTCCAACAGGGGGGACAGACCCCAGATATCCCAATGAGCAGTTCTTC
CDR3aa: CASSPTGGTDPRYPNEQFF
j_gene: TRBJ2-1
abundance: .
len: 19
v_gene: TRBV19
d_gene: TRBD1

CDR3nt: TGTGCCAGCAGTCCCGGACAGGGGCTCAGCTATGGCTACACCTTC
CDR3aa: CASSPGQGLSYGYTF
j_gene: TRBJ1-2
abundance: once
len: 15
v_gene: TRBV28
d_gene: TRBD1

CDR3nt: TGCGCCAGCATAGACGGGTTCTCCTATAATTCACCCCTCCACTTT
CDR3aa: CASIDGFSYNSPLHF
j_gene: TRBJ1-6
abundance: .
len: 15
v_gene: TRBV10-2
d_gene: .

CDR3nt: TGTGCCAGCAGTTCACCACAGGGGGCCCTCGGCAATCAGCCCCAGCATTTT
CDR3aa: CASSSPQGALGNQPQHF
j_gene: TRBJ1-5
abundance: .
len: 17
v_gene: TRBV28
d_gene: TRBD1

CDR3nt: TGTGCCAGCTCCCCGACAGGGAACACTGAAGCTTTCTTT
CDR3aa: CASSPTGNTEAFF
j_gene: TRBJ1-1
abundance: .
len: 13
v_gene: TRBV18
d_gene: .

CDR3nt: TGCAGCGTCCACACAGATACGCAGTATTTT
CDR3aa: CSVHTDTQYF
j_gene: TRBJ2-3
abundance: .
len: 10
v_gene: TRBV29-1
d_gene: .

CDR3nt: TGTGCCTGGAGTGTACTCGTAAATCAGCCCCAGCATTTT
CDR3aa: CAWSVLVNQPQHF
j_gene: TRBJ1-5
abundance: .
len: 13
v_gene: TRBV30
d_gene: .

CDR3nt: TGTGCCAGCAGCCTAGGGTGGCTAGCGGAAATCGATGAGCAGTTCTTC
CDR3aa: CASSLGWLAEIDEQFF
j_gene: TRBJ2-1
abundance: .
len: 16
v_gene: TRBV9
d_gene: TRBD2

CDR3nt: TGCGCCAGCAGAACCGGGACAGAGAACACCGGGGAGCTGTTTTTT
CDR3aa: CASRTGTENTGELFF
j_gene: TRBJ2-2
abundance: .
len: 15
v_gene: TRBV5-1
d_gene: TRBD1

CDR3nt: TGTGCCAGCAGCTTAGCGATTACCGGGACAGGACTTGGACCGGACGAGCAGTACTTC
CDR3aa: CASSLAITGTGLGPDEQYF
j_gene: TRBJ2-7
abundance: .
len: 19
v_gene: TRBV7-9
d_gene: TRBD1

CDR3nt: TGCGCCAGCAGCACCGACTCGGACAGCCAAGAGACCCAGTACTTC
CDR3aa: CASSTDSDSQETQYF
j_gene: TRBJ2-5
abundance: .
len: 15
v_gene: TRBV5-1
d_gene: .

CDR3nt: TGTGCCAGCAGCTTGGGGACAGGAGACAATGAGCAGTTCTTC
CDR3aa: CASSLGTGDNEQFF
j_gene: TRBJ2-1
abundance: .
len: 14
v_gene: TRBV5-4
d_gene: TRBD1

CDR3nt: TGTGCCTCTAGGGGGCAGAATGGCTACACCTTC
CDR3aa: CASRGQNGYTF
j_gene: TRBJ1-2
abundance: .
len: 11
v_gene: TRBV6-4
d_gene: TRBD1

CDR3nt: TGTGCCAGCAGCTTAGGGGAACAGGGGGCCACTGAAGCTTTCTTT
CDR3aa: CASSLGEQGATEAFF
j_gene: TRBJ1-1
abundance: .
len: 15
v_gene: TRBV5-6
d_gene: TRBD1

CDR3nt: TGCAGCGCGGGATTACCGGGACTAGGGCCAGACGAGCAGTTCTTC
CDR3aa: CSAGLPGLGPDEQFF
j_gene: TRBJ2-1
abundance: few
len: 15
v_gene: TRBV29-1
d_gene: TRBD2

CDR3nt: TGTGCCAGCAGCACCCCCGGGACTAGCGGGGGGCGGTGTAGCACAGATACGCAGTATTTT
CDR3aa: CASSTPGTSGGRCSTDTQYF
j_gene: TRBJ2-3
abundance: .
len: 20
v_gene: TRBV9
d_gene: TRBD2

CDR3nt: TGTGCCAGCAGCTTGGGTGCGCGGTGGGCCAAAAACATTCAGTACTTC
CDR3aa: CASSLGARWAKNIQYF
j_gene: TRBJ2-4
abundance: .
len: 16
v_gene: TRBV5-4
d_gene: .

CDR3nt: TGTGCCACCAGCAGATTTAAACAGGGACGGAATGAAAAACTGTTTTTT
CDR3aa: CATSRFKQGRNEKLFF
j_gene: TRBJ1-4
abundance: .
len: 16
v_gene: TRBV15
d_gene: .

CDR3nt: TGCGCCAGCAGCTTGTGGGGGGTCTTGGGAGCGAGCACAGATACGCAGTATTTT
CDR3aa: CASSLWGVLGASTDTQYF
j_gene: TRBJ2-3
abundance: .
len: 18
v_gene: TRBV5-1
d_gene: .

CDR3nt: TGTGCCAGCAGTGACAAGGGACTAGCGGGGCCACCGAACACCGGGGAGCTGTTTTTT
CDR3aa: CASSDKGLAGPPNTGELFF
j_gene: TRBJ2-2
abundance: once
len: 19
v_gene: TRBV6-4
d_gene: TRBD2

CDR3nt: TGTGCCACCAGTACCACGGACAGGGGGTCCGTCTATGGCTACACCTTC
CDR3aa: CATSTTDRGSVYGYTF
j_gene: TRBJ1-2
abundance: .
len: 16
v_gene: TRBV15
d_gene: TRBD1

CDR3nt: TGCGCCAGCAGCCAAGCGAAGACAGGGGACTATGGCTACACCTTC
CDR3aa: CASSQAKTGDYGYTF
j_gene: TRBJ1-2
abundance: .
len: 15
v_gene: TRBV4-3
d_gene: TRBD1

CDR3nt: TGTGCCAGCAGTCCTAGGCTGACAGGGTCCAATTCACCCCTCCACTTT
CDR3aa: CASSPRLTGSNSPLHF
j_gene: TRBJ1-6
abundance: few
len: 16
v_gene: TRBV28
d_gene: TRBD1

CDR3nt: TGTGCCAGCAGCTCTACTCTAGCGGGACCCATCTACGAGCAGTACTTC
CDR3aa: CASSSTLAGPIYEQYF
j_gene: TRBJ2-7
abundance: .
len: 16
v_gene: TRBV11-2
d_gene: TRBD2

CDR3nt: TGTGCCAGCGGCGTCGGACAGGGGGGCACAGATACGCAGTATTTT
CDR3aa: CASGVGQGGTDTQYF
j_gene: TRBJ2-3
abundance: .
len: 15
v_gene: TRBV2
d_gene: TRBD1

CDR3nt: TGTGCCAGCGGGCTTTACTCGGGACAGGGAGGGGGCGAGCAGTACTTC
CDR3aa: CASGLYSGQGGGEQYF
j_gene: TRBJ2-7
abundance: .
len: 16
v_gene: TRBV28
d_gene: TRBD1

CDR3nt: TGCGCCAGCAGCTTTCAAACCCATCCGAGTCTGAAATCTAGCACAGATACGCAGTATTTT
CDR3aa: CASSFQTHPSLKSSTDTQYF
j_gene: TRBJ2-3
abundance: few
len: 20
v_gene: TRBV5-1
d_gene: .

CDR3nt: TGTGCCAGCAGGGTCACAGGGGATAATGAAAAACTGTTTTTT
CDR3aa: CASRVTGDNEKLFF
j_gene: TRBJ1-4
abundance: .
len: 14
v_gene: TRBV6-1
d_gene: TRBD1

CDR3nt: TGTGCCAGCAGCTTAGCGCTACCTAGCGGGCAGTATTTT
CDR3aa: CASSLALPSGQYF
j_gene: TRBJ2-3
abundance: .
len: 13
v_gene: TRBV7-9
d_gene: TRBD2

CDR3nt: TGTGCCAGCAGCCCTCGACCCCAGGAGAACACTGAAGCTTTCTTT
CDR3aa: CASSPRPQENTEAFF
j_gene: TRBJ1-1
abundance: .
len: 15
v_gene: TRBV6-4
d_gene: .

CDR3nt: TGTGCCAGCAGCAGACACTTGGACACTGAAGCTTTCTTT
CDR3aa: CASSRHLDTEAFF
j_gene: TRBJ1-1
abundance: .
len: 13
v_gene: TRBV13
d_gene: .

CDR3nt: TGCATCTCCTCGTTGGGCGGGAGGGATGAGCAGTTCTTC
CDR3aa: CISSLGGRDEQFF
j_gene: TRBJ2-1
abundance: .
len: 13
v_gene: TRBV2
d_gene: TRBD2

CDR3nt: TGTGCCAGCAGTTTAAAGGGGGCCACCCCCTACGAGCAGTACTTC
CDR3aa: CASSLKGATPYEQYF
j_gene: TRBJ2-7
abundance: .
len: 15
v_gene: TRBV28
d_gene: TRBD1

CDR3nt: TGTGCCAGCAGTTACGAAGGGAGCTCCTATAATTCACCCCTCCACTTT
CDR3aa: CASSYEGSSYNSPLHF
j_gene: TRBJ1-6
abundance: .
len: 16
v_gene: TRBV6-5
d_gene: .

CDR3nt: TGTGCCAGTAGTCCCTTCTCGCCTAAGTATGGCTACACCTTC
CDR3aa: CASSPFSPKYGYTF
j_gene: TRBJ1-2
abundance: .
len: 14
v_gene: TRBV19
d_gene: .

CDR3nt: TGTGCCAGCAGTTTATCCCGACGAGGGGAGCAGTACTTC
CDR3aa: CASSLSRRGEQYF
j_gene: TRBJ2-7
abundance: .
len: 13
v_gene: TRBV28
d_gene: .

CDR3nt: TGCGCCAGCAGCCAAGATAGGCAGGGACTGAAATACAATGAGCAGTTCTTC
CDR3aa: CASSQDRQGLKYNEQFF
j_gene: TRBJ2-1
abundance: few
len: 17
v_gene: TRBV4-1
d_gene: .

CDR3nt: TGTGCCAGCAGCGCAGGGAAAGGTTACGAGCAGTACTTC
CDR3aa: CASSAGKGYEQYF
j_gene: TRBJ2-7
abundance: .
len: 13
v_gene: TRBV11-2
d_gene: .

CDR3nt: TGTGCCAGCAGCCCTACAGGGCAGAAGAACACTGAAGCTTTCTTT
CDR3aa: CASSPTGQKNTEAFF
j_gene: TRBJ1-1
abundance: .
len: 15
v_gene: TRBV28
d_gene: .

CDR3nt: TGTGCCAGTAGTATGGAGGGGAACCCACAGCCCCAGCATTTT
CDR3aa: CASSMEGNPQPQHF
j_gene: TRBJ1-5
abundance: .
len: 14
v_gene: TRBV19
d_gene: .

CDR3nt: TGTGCCAGCAGCTTGGAGGAGGCTGACTCACTAGCGGGAGGGCCCTACGAGCAGTACTTC
CDR3aa: CASSLEEADSLAGGPYEQYF
j_gene: TRBJ2-7
abundance: .
len: 20
v_gene: TRBV5-4
d_gene: TRBD2

CDR3nt: TGTGCCAGTAGTACAGGGAGGAGAGCTTTCTTT
CDR3aa: CASSTGRRAFF
j_gene: TRBJ1-1
abundance: .
len: 11
v_gene: TRBV19
d_gene: .

CDR3nt: TGTGCCAGCGAGGGGGTCGGGGTGAACACTGAAGCTTTCTTT
CDR3aa: CASEGVGVNTEAFF
j_gene: TRBJ1-1
abundance: .
len: 14
v_gene: TRBV6-6
d_gene: .

CDR3nt: TGTGCCAGCTCAGCCACAGGGCCCGCTGAAGCTTTCTTT
CDR3aa: CASSATGPAEAFF
j_gene: TRBJ1-1
abundance: .
len: 13
v_gene: TRBV18
d_gene: .

CDR3nt: TGTGCCATCAGTGAGACCAACAGGGGCCTTAACACTGAAGCTTTCTTT
CDR3aa: CAISETNRGLNTEAFF
j_gene: TRBJ1-1
abundance: .
len: 16
v_gene: TRBV10-3
d_gene: TRBD1

CDR3nt: TGTGCCAGTAGTGCCAACAGAACAGATAGCAATCAGCCCCAGCATTTT
CDR3aa: CASSANRTDSNQPQHF
j_gene: TRBJ1-5
abundance: .
len: 16
v_gene: TRBV19
d_gene: .

CDR3nt: TGTGCCAGCAGTGAATGGCTAGCGGGAGGAAGAAATGAGCAGTTCTTC
CDR3aa: CASSEWLAGGRNEQFF
j_gene: TRBJ2-1
abundance: .
len: 16
v_gene: TRBV2
d_gene: TRBD2

CDR3nt: TGTGCCAGCTCACAACGACTGTACGAGCAGTACTTC
CDR3aa: CASSQRLYEQYF
j_gene: TRBJ2-7
abundance: .
len: 12
v_gene: TRBV18
d_gene: .

CDR3nt: TGTGCCAGCGGACAGGGGGCGGGAGGCTACACCTTC
CDR3aa: CASGQGAGGYTF
j_gene: TRBJ1-2
abundance: .
len: 12
v_gene: TRBV7-8
d_gene: TRBD1

CDR3nt: TGTGCCAGCAGTCCTAACCGTAACAGAGCAACTAATGAAAAACTGTTTTTT
CDR3aa: CASSPNRNRATNEKLFF
j_gene: TRBJ1-4
abundance: once
len: 17
v_gene: TRBV28
d_gene: .